This record looks at one T cell receptor (beta chain) sequence and its context. The specificity of this receptor is unknown. Base qualities are not provided; no much larger clone lies one nucleotide away. The data stem from a study of blood T cell repertoires in COVID-19 (TCRdb year 2020). General notes on the study: Samples from collaborators originated in the United States, Italy and Spain and spanned both the acute and convalescent phases of COVID-19. HLA class I and class II types, where available, came from metadata supplied by the sample provider rather than from assay-based typing. Deeply sampled blood TCRbeta repertoires from subjects exposed to, actively infected with, or recovered from COVID-19 were included in the dataset. Nearly every sample came with metadata listing a de-identified subject ID, COVID-19 status, age in years and sex. The prospective study material was composed of cDNA or gDNA derived from T cells, B-cell-depleted T cells, or PBMCs. The samples were drawn from the first 160 participants of the ongoing ImmuneRACE study and from 950 to 1,500 subjects provided by 6 global collaborators. The repertoires were released in a freely available public database meant as a resource for research on the immune response to SARS-CoV-2. Overall results and qualifications from the work: The quantity of clinical and demographic metadata differed by source and by participant and was supplied without curation.

The immunoSEQ Assay, a bias-controlled multiplex PCR, was used to amplify TCRbeta CDR3 regions from genomic DNA. The paper's processing steps were these. The number of nucleated cells in each sample was estimated by amplification of reference gene primers within the assay. To quantify the absolute abundance of each unique TCRbeta CDR3 rearrangement, sequence reads were collapsed and filtered. Productive Simpson clonality was computed per sample as the square root of Simpson's diversity index over productive rearrangements. Not all clones reach the TCRdb copy of this immuneACCESS table, which keeps in-frame sequences only. Checked studies attribute under half of the gap to unresolved V genes and leave the rest unexplained. V and J calls and clone size are as listed in that table; D and trimming were resolved from the DNA. This sample lists about 140,000 clones; approximately 86% were detected once. Roughly 8.7% of the sample comes from the top ten.

Whole blood was collected in K2EDTA tubes by collaborating institutions according to the institutions' own protocols. For TCRbeta analysis, collaborators shipped samples in one of three forms: frozen whole blood, isolated PBMCs, or DNA extracted from either of those sample types. CDR1 and CDR2, looked up from the germline V gene, are SGDLS and YYNGEE. V was cut back by 3 bases and J by 2 bases, leaving a gap of 8 bases between them. The CDR3 holds 13 amino acids from the cysteine to the phenylalanine. CDR3 DNA is the only sequence kept; it has 39 bases, read in frame from the first base. The sequence joins TRBV9 to TRBJ1-2, with no confidently assigned D gene. The TCR originated in a woman between 55 and 75 years old with acute or convalescent COVID-19. The sample consisted of peripheral blood. The CDR3 here reads CASSARENYGYTF. The sequence in DNA is TGTGCCAGCAGCGCTCGGGAAAACTATGGCTACACCTTC. With the rest looked up from the reference TRBV9 and TRBJ1-2 genes rather than sequenced, the full variable domain is DSGVTQTPKHLITATGQRVTLRCSPRSGDLSVYWYQQSLDQGLQFLIQYYNGEERAKGNILERFSAQQFPDLHSELNLSSLELGDSALYFCASSARENYGYTFGSGTRLTVV.